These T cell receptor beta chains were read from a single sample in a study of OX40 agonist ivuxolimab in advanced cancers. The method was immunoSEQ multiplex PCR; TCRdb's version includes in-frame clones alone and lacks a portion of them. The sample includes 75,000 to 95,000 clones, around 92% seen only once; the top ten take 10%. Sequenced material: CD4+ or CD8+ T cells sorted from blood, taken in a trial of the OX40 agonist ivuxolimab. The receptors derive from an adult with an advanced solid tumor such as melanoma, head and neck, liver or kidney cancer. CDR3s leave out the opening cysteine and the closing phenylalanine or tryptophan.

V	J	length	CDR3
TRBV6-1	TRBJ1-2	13	ASSEAPGGVYGYT
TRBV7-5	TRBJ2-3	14	ARSYIISSGTDTQY
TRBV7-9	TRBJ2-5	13	ASSLGLAAQETQY
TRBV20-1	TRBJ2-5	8	SAGRETQY
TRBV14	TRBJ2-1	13	ASSQVRGIYNEQF
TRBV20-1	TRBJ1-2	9	SAIPHLGYT
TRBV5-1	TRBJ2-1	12	ASSPAGGYNEQF
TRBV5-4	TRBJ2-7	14	ASTSHIGGQTYEQY
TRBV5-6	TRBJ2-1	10	ASSLGWNEQF
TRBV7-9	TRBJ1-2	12	ASSPLQGANGYT
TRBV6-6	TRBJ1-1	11	ASRDRVNTEAF
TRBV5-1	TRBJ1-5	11	ASSLNSNQPQH
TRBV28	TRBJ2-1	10	ASSLLLDEQF
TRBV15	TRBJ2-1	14	ATSRGGTGGYNEQF
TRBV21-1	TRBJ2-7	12	ASSKGEDTYEQY
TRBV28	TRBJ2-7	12	ASSLPGASGEQY
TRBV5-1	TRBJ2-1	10	ASSVQQGLKF
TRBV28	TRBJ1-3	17	ASSLWAGGIVRSGNTIY
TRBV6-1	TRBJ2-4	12	ASSEYRGANIQY
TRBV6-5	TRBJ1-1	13	ASMDITTSNTEAF
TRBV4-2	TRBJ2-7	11	ASSYTEQQVQY
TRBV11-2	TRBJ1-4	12	ASSLGSPGEKLF
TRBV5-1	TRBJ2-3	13	ASSAGTGAGDTQY
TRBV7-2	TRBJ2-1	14	ASSRFAGPTYNEQF
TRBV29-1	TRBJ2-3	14	SVEDRDRSRTDTQY
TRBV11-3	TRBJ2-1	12	ASSLWGRDNEQF
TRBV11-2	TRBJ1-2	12	ASSSLHRGSGYT
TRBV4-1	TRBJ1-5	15	ASSQVRGTGQNQPQH
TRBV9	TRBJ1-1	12	ASSADGSEPEAF
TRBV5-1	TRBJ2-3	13	ASSLGQSGPDTQY
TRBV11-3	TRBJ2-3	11	ASGTSSTDTQY
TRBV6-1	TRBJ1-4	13	ASSDRGATNEKLF
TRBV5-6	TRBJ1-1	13	ASSFTMKGNTEAF
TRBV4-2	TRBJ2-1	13	ASSPPGAIYNEQF
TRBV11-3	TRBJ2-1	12	ASSPREPYNEQF
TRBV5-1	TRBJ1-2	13	ASSLATGRAAGYT
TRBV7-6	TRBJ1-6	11	ASSFGGTSPLH
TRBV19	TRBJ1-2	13	ASTKRQEPGYGYT
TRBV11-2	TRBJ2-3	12	ASSLDRGTDTQY
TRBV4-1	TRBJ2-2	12	ASSQDWEPGELF